This entry features one T cell receptor (beta chain) sequence. Its antigen is as yet unknown. This specimen comes from a study of PD-L1 blockade in urothelial cancer. Study details: Patients went on atezolizumab at some point between 2012 and 2014, receiving 1,200 mg intravenously every 3 weeks. Analyses were performed on blood at 3 weeks after treatment start (the second dose) and at 6 weeks. The study, taken as a whole, reports: Patients who had durable benefit saw their tumor-associated blood clones expand more at 3 weeks.

Looked up from germline, CDR1 is SQVTM and CDR2 is ANQGSEA. The ends were cut back, 4 bases at V and 4 bases at J, with 19 bases in the middle. The CDR3 extends over 16 amino acids. The repertoire was sequenced with immunoSEQ multiplex PCR; TCRdb's copy has only in-frame clones and lacks some. The sample shows under 25,000 clones, roughly 84% of them seen only once. Time point specified: peripheral blood 6 weeks after treatment start. Patients had locally advanced or metastatic urothelial carcinoma. The clonotype was recovered from a man aged 65 to 79 with urothelial cancer. Sequencing used PBMCs, obtained around atezolizumab (anti-PD-L1) treatment. This chain links TRBV29-1 with TRBJ2-2; perhaps TRBD2 as D (6 bases). The CDR3 nucleotides are TGCAGCGTTGTTTTTCTTCGACGGGGGTCCACCGGGGAGCTGTTTTTT. Translating gives CSVVFLRRGSTGELFF.